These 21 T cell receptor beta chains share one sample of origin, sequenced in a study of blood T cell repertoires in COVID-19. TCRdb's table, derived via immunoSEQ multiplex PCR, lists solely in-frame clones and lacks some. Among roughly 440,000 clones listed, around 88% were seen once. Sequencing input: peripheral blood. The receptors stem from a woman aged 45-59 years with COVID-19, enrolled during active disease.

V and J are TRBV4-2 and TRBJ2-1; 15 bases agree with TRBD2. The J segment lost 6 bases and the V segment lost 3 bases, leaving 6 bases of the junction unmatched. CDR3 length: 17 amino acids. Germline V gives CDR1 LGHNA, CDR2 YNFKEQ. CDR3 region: CASSHLRTSGGANEQFF. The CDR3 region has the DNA TGTGCCAGCAGCCACCTTCGGACTAGCGGGGGGGCCAATGAGCAGTTCTTC.

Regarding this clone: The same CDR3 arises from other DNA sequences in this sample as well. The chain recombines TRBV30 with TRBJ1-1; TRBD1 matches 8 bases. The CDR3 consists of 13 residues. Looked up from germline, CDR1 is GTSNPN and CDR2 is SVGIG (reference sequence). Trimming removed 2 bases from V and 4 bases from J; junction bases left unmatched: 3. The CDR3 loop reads CAWSQTGGTEAFF. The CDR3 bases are TGTGCCTGGAGTCAAACAGGGGGCACTGAAGCTTTCTTT.

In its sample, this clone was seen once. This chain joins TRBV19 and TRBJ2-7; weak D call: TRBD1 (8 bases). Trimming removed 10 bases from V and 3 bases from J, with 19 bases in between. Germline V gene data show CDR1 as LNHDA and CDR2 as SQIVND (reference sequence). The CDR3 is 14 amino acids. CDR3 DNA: TGTGCCACACGGGGGGCAGGGGGCTTCTACGAGCAGTACTTC. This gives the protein CATRGAGGFYEQYF.

CDR3 in DNA: TGTGCCAGCAGTGAAGTGACAGGGAATAGCAATCAGCCCCAGCATTTT. Translated, it gives CASSEVTGNSNQPQHF. This rearrangement joins TRBV6-1 to TRBJ1-5, with 7 bases identical to TRBD1. The CDR3 is made up of 16 amino acids. Trimming removed 1 base from V and 0 bases from J; junction bases left unmatched: 3. CDR1 is MNHNS, CDR2 SASEGT, per germline.

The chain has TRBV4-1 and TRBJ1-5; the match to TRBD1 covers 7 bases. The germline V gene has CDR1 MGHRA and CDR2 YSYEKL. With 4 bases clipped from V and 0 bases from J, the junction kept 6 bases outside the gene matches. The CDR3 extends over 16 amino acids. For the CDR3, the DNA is TGCGCCAGCAGCCGACCAGGGGGAGGTAGCAATCAGCCCCAGCATTTT. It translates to CASSRPGGGSNQPQHF.

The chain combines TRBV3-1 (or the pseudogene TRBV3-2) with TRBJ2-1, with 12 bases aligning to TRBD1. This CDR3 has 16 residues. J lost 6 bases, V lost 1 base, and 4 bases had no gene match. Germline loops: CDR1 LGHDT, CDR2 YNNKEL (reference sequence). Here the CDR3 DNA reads TGTGCCAGCAGCCAAGCCTGGGACAGGGGGCTCAATGAGCAGTTCTTC. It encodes CASSQAWDRGLNEQFF.

This CDR3 reads CASSSTGYRAFF. CDR3 DNA: TGTGCCAGCAGTTCGACAGGGTATCGGGCTTTCTTT. This chain uses TRBV27 with TRBJ1-1; 7 nucleotides align to TRBD1. Germline-derived CDR1 and CDR2 are MNHEY and SMNVEV (reference sequence). The CDR3 runs to 12 residues. V trimming: 4 bases; J trimming: 11 bases; junction bases outside the gene matches: 7.

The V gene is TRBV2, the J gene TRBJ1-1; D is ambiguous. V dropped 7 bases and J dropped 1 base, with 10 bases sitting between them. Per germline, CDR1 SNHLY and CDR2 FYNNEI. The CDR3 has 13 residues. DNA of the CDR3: TGTGCCAGCAATCCGGCGGAGAACACTGAAGCTTTCTTT. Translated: CASNPAENTEAFF.

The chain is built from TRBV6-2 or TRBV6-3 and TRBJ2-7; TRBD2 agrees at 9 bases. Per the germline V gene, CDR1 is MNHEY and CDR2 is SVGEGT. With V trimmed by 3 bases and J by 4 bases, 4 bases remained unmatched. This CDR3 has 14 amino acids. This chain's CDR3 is CASSYRLAGYEQYF. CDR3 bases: TGTGCCAGCAGTTATCGGCTAGCGGGGTACGAGCAGTACTTC.

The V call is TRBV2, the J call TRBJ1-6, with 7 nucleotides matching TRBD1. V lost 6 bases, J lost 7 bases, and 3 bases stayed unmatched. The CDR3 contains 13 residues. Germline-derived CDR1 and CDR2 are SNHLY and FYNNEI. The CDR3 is CASSGDSNSPLHF. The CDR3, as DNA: TGTGCCAGCAGCGGGGACAGCAATTCACCCCTCCACTTT.

CDR3 protein: CASSGGGRGSTFF. The DNA of the CDR3 is TGTGCCAGCAGTGGGGGAGGCAGGGGGTCGACTTTCTTT. V is TRBV2 and J is TRBJ1-1; the match to TRBD1 covers 7 bases. Germline CDR1 reads SNHLY; CDR2 reads FYNNEI. The CDR3 spans 13 residues. V dropped 4 bases and J dropped 12; count of bases not matched to a gene: 11. Full variable domain (outside the CDR3, taken from reference TRBV2 and TRBJ1-1): EPEVTQTPSHQVTQMGQEVILRCVPISNHLYFYWYRQILGQKVEFLVSFYNNEISEKSEIFDDQFSVERPDGSNFTLKIRSTKLEDSAMYFCASSGGGRGSTFFGQGTRLTVV.

The CDR3 is CASSVVPGDQPQHF. CDR3 bases: TGTGCCAGCAGCGTAGTTCCAGGCGATCAGCCCCAGCATTTT. The chain uses TRBV9 and TRBJ1-5, with no clear D. The V end was cut by 0 bases, the J end by 5 bases, with 9 bases between. Germline CDR1 reads SGDLS; CDR2 reads YYNGEE. The length of the CDR3 is 14 residues.

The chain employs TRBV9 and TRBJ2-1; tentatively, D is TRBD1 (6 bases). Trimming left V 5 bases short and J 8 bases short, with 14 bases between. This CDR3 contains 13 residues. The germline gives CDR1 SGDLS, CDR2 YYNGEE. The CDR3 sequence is CASSWTAGDEQFF. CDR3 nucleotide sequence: TGTGCCAGCAGTTGGACAGCCGGGGATGAGCAGTTCTTC.

The CDR3 region is CASSPGGGHEQFF. For the CDR3, the DNA is TGCGCCAGCAGCCCAGGAGGGGGCCATGAGCAGTTCTTC. The gene calls are TRBV4-1 and TRBJ2-1, with D tentatively TRBD1 (7 bases). The V end lost 4 bases, the J end lost 8 bases, and 12 bases lay between the germline ends. The CDR3 runs 13 residues. From germline, CDR1 is MGHRA and CDR2 YSYEKL.

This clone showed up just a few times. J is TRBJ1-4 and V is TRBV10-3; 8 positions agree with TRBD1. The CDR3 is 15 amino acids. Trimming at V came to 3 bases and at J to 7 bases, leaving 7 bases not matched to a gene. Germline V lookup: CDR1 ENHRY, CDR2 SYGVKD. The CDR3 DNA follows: TGTGCCATCAGTGACCAGACAGGGGTTGGTGAAAAACTGTTTTTT. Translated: CAISDQTGVGEKLFF.

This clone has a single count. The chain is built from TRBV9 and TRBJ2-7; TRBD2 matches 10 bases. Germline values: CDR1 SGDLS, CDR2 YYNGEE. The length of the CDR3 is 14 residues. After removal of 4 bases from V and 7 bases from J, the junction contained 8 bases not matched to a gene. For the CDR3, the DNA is TGTGCCAGCAGCCCCCTAGCGGGGGATTTGGAGCAGTACTTC. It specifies CASSPLAGDLEQYF. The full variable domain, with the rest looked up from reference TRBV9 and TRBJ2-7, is DSGVTQTPKHLITATGQRVTLRCSPRSGDLSVYWYQQSLDQGLQFLIQYYNGEERAKGNILERFSAQQFPDLHSELNLSSLELGDSALYFCASSPLAGDLEQYFGPGTRLTVT.

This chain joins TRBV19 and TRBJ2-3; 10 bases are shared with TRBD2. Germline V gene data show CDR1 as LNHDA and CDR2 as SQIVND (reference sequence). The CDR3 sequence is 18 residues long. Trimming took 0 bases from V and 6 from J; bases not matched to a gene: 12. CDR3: CASSIDPRASGGPDTQYF. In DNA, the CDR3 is TGTGCCAGTAGTATAGATCCCCGGGCTAGCGGGGGCCCGGATACGCAGTATTTT.

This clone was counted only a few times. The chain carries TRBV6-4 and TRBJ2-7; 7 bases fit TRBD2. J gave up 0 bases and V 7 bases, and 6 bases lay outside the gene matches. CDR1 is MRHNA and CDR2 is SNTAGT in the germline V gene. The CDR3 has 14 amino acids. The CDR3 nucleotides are TGTGCCAGCAAGCGGGACTTGAGCTCCTACGAGCAGTACTTC. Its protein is CASKRDLSSYEQYF.

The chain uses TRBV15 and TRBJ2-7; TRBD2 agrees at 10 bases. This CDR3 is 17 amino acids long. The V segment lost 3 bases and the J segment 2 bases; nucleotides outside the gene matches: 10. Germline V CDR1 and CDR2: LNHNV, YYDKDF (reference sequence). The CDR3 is CATSSRGTSVWPYEQYF. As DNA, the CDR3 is TGTGCCACCAGCAGTAGGGGGACTAGCGTCTGGCCCTACGAGCAGTACTTC.

The CDR3 nucleotides read TGTGCCAGCCGGGACACCCCGTACGAGCAGTACTTC. Translating it yields CASRDTPYEQYF. The chain combines TRBV6-5 with TRBJ2-7, with a tentative D call TRBD1 (6 bases). The CDR3 has 12 amino acids. The germline V and J ends were trimmed by 8 bases and 4 bases, with 12 bases remaining between them. Germline CDR1 is MNHEY and CDR2 is SVGAGI.

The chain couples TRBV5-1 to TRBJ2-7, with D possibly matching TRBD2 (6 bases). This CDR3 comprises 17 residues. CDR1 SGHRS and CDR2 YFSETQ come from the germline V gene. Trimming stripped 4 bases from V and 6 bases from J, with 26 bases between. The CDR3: CASSTGGSLVVPGEQYF. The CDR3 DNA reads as TGCGCCAGCAGCACTGGGGGGTCACTAGTAGTCCCAGGCGAGCAGTACTTC.